One and the same sample provided the 27 T cell receptor beta chains below, sequenced in a study of T and B cells in COVID-19 patients. Multiplex PCR with BIOMED2 TRB-A/B primer pools amplified TRB rearrangements. TCRdb reprocessed the multiplex PCR reads via MiXCR and lists one record per CDR3 protein. This table has thousands of distinct CDR3 sequences, roughly 26% appearing once. From blood, roughly 240-550 ng of genomic DNA served as TRB template. What was sequenced was blood. The origin of the receptors is a human donor with active COVID-19.

The rearrangement uses TRBV11-3 and TRBJ2-7; 7 bases agree with TRBD1. CDR3 length: 14 amino acids. Germline CDR1 and CDR2: SGHNT and YENEEA. The ends lost 5 bases at V and 1 base at J; junction bases unmatched: 5. This CDR3 reads CASSKTGFSYEQYF. As DNA, the CDR3 is TGTGCCAGCAGCAAGACAGGGTTTTCCTACGAGCAGTACTTC.

Here the CDR3 DNA reads TGTGCCACCAGTGATTCTAGGGGGACAGGGGTTTTTTATGCCGGGGAGCTGTTTTTT. Protein sequence: CATSDSRGTGVFYAGELFF. J is TRBJ2-2 and V is TRBV24-1; TRBD1 matches 10 bases. This CDR3 region has 19 residues. From germline, CDR1 is KGHDR and CDR2 SFDVKD. The V and J ends lost 2 bases and 6 bases, in that order; junction bases with no gene match: 14.

The chain has TRBV6-1 and TRBJ2-7, with TRBD2 matching over 9 bases. CDR1 and CDR2 from the germline V gene are MNHNS and SASEGT. This CDR3 comprises 14 residues. Losses at the gene ends were 8 bases for V and 3 bases for J; bases not matched to a gene: 8. The CDR3 reads CASFRTSEHYEQYF. The CDR3 DNA is TGTGCCAGCTTTCGGACTAGCGAACACTACGAGCAGTACTTC.

Relative to its sample, this clonotype is medium-sized. The chain couples TRBV27 to TRBJ2-3, with no clear D. Trimming stripped 1 base from V and 7 bases from J, with 3 bases between. The CDR3 contains 11 residues. Germline CDR1 reads MNHEY; CDR2 reads SMNVEV (reference sequence). CDR3: CASSLLNTQYF. As DNA, the CDR3 is TGTGCCAGCAGTTTATTAAATACGCAGTATTTT.

The V call is TRBV7-9, the J call TRBJ2-7; possibly TRBD1 for D (5 bases). CDR3 length equals 15 residues. V dropped 1 base and J dropped 2 bases, with 12 bases sitting between them. Germline values: CDR1 SEHNR, CDR2 FQNEAQ (reference sequence). In DNA form, the CDR3 reads TGTGCCAGCAGCTTAGTTGGTGGCAGGGCCTACGAGCAGTACTTC. As protein: CASSLVGGRAYEQYF.

This clonotype is judged medium-sized (0.01 to 0.1%). This rearrangement joins TRBV29-1 to TRBJ2-7, with 9 bases aligning to TRBD1. Germline V gives CDR1 SQVTM, CDR2 ANQGSEA. Germline trimming cut 1 base from V and 4 bases from J; bases unmatched to any gene: 8. This CDR3 is built from 15 residues. CDR3 amino acids: CSVEGGFDRGYEQYF. Written as DNA, the CDR3 is TGCAGCGTTGAAGGTGGGTTCGACAGGGGGTACGAGCAGTACTTC.

This clonotype came up many times. The rearrangement joins TRBV11-2 to TRBJ2-5; D is uncertain. Germline CDR1 and CDR2: SGHAT and FQNNGV. V dropped 1 base and J dropped 5 bases, with 2 bases sitting between them. The length of the CDR3 is 11 residues. CDR3 region: CASSLVETQYF. DNA for the CDR3: TGTGCCAGCAGCTTAGTTGAGACCCAGTACTTC.

Sample share makes this clonotype medium-sized. This CDR3 reads CASNRDRATGELFF. The DNA for the CDR3 is TGTGCCAGCAATAGGGACAGAGCCACCGGGGAGCTGTTTTTT. The rearrangement uses TRBV6-5 and TRBJ2-2; 7 positions agree with TRBD1. Germline loops: CDR1 MNHEY, CDR2 SVGAGI. After removal of 7 bases from V and 4 bases from J, the junction contained 6 bases not matched to a gene. The CDR3 is 14 amino acids.

In its sample, this clonotype was seen a few times. Written as DNA, the CDR3 is TGTGCCAGCAGCTTGCGGGCAGCAGCTAACTATGGCTACACCTTC. Translation gives CASSLRAAANYGYTF. V and J are TRBV5-6 and TRBJ1-2; D remains unclear. The CDR3 runs 15 residues. CDR1 SGHDT and CDR2 YYEEEE come from the germline V gene. Trimming left V 1 base short and J 0 bases short, with 10 bases between.

The table lists this clonotype with many counts. The J gene is TRBJ1-2, the V gene TRBV6-5; 10 bases map to TRBD1. The germline V gene encodes CDR1 MNHEY and CDR2 SVGAGI. The J segment lost 8 bases and the V segment lost 7 bases, leaving 13 bases of the junction unmatched. CDR3 length equals 15 residues. The CDR3 is CASTSTRQGAGGYTF. The CDR3 DNA sequence: TGTGCCAGCACCAGTACCAGACAGGGGGCTGGAGGCTACACCTTC.

By share, this clonotype ranks as medium-sized (0.01 to 0.1%). This sequence joins TRBV18 and TRBJ1-1, with TRBD1 matching 9 bases. The CDR3 has 16 amino acids. CDR1 and CDR2 from the germline V gene are KGHSH and LQKENI. The J segment lost 5 bases and the V segment lost 6 bases, leaving 13 bases of the junction unmatched. The CDR3 DNA is TGTGCCAGCTCTCCTGCCATACAGGGGGCGCGTACTGAAGCTTTCTTT. Protein sequence: CASSPAIQGARTEAFF.

This clonotype appeared a few times. The J gene is TRBJ2-1, the V gene TRBV11-1; 8 bases are a match to TRBD1. CDR1 and CDR2 (germline): SGHAT, FQDESV (reference sequence). The ends lost 4 bases at V and 8 bases at J; junction bases unmatched: 13. This CDR3 has 16 amino acids. DNA for the CDR3: TGTGCCAGCAGCTCCCTTAAGGCTGGACAGGGCCATGAGCAGTTCTTC. Translating it yields CASSSLKAGQGHEQFF.

The V and J genes are TRBV7-2 and TRBJ2-1; TRBD1 agrees at 9 bases. Germline CDR1 reads SGHTA; CDR2 reads FQGNSA. V lost 5 bases, J lost 6 bases, and 2 bases stayed unmatched. The CDR3 extends over 13 amino acids. The CDR3 DNA is TGTGCCAGCAGCAAGACAGGGGGCAATGAGCAGTTCTTC. It codes for CASSKTGGNEQFF.

The V and J genes are TRBV2 and TRBJ2-5, with 12 bases lining up with TRBD1. CDR1 SNHLY and CDR2 FYNNEI come from the germline V gene. The V gene end was trimmed by 6 bases and the J gene end by 5 bases; junction bases not matched to a gene: 19. The length of the CDR3 is 19 residues. The CDR3 DNA reads as TGTGCCAGCAGCGTGTCCTATTTTCGGGACAGGGGGCATCGTGAGACCCAGTACTTC. The encoded protein is CASSVSYFRDRGHRETQYF.

In its sample, this clonotype is medium-sized. V is TRBV6-6 and J is TRBJ1-5; D is ambiguous. This CDR3 has 12 amino acids. Per germline, CDR1 MNHNY and CDR2 SVGAGI (reference sequence). V lost 6 bases to trimming and J lost 3 bases, with 6 bases between them. The CDR3 DNA follows: TGTGCCAGCAGGGACCTCAATCAGCCCCAGCATTTT. It specifies CASRDLNQPQHF.

In its sample, this clonotype is large. The chain combines TRBV19 with TRBJ2-1, with 12 nucleotides matching TRBD2. The length of the CDR3 is 15 residues. CDR1 is LNHDA and CDR2 is SQIVND in the germline V gene (reference sequence). V was clipped by 6 bases and J by 4 bases; unmatched bases: 4. CDR3 bases: TGTGCCAGTAGGGCGGGGACTAGCGGGTACAATGAGCAGTTCTTC. It translates to CASRAGTSGYNEQFF.

The J gene is TRBJ1-1, the V gene TRBV14; D is ambiguous. The CDR3 is 15 amino acids. Per germline, CDR1 SGHDN and CDR2 FVKESK. The germline V and J ends were trimmed by 0 bases and 3 bases, with 11 bases remaining between them. The CDR3 here is CASSQDNPKYTEAFF. CDR3 in DNA: TGTGCCAGCAGCCAAGATAACCCTAAATACACTGAAGCTTTCTTT.

By sample share, this clonotype is medium-sized. The chain recombines TRBV29-1 with TRBJ2-3; 7 bases are shared with TRBD2. The CDR3 sequence is 12 residues long. V lost 8 bases and J lost 7; bases outside the gene matches: 9. Germline lookup yields CDR1 SQVTM and CDR2 ANQGSEA. The CDR3: CSSGLDAYTQYF. The CDR3 nucleotides are TGCAGCTCCGGACTAGATGCCTATACGCAGTATTTT.

The genes are TRBV4-2 and TRBJ2-1; the D is unclear. Trimming left V 0 bases short and J 5 bases short, with 8 bases between. Germline V gives CDR1 LGHNA, CDR2 YNFKEQ. There are 14 residues in the CDR3. CDR3: CASSQEWTDNEQFF. The CDR3 DNA follows: TGTGCCAGCAGCCAAGAGTGGACCGACAATGAGCAGTTCTTC.

This clonotype is medium-sized (0.01 to 0.1%) in the sample. This chain connects TRBV29-1 to TRBJ1-1; D possibly corresponds to TRBD1 (6 bases). V lost 5 bases, J lost 3 bases, and 16 bases lay in between. The CDR3 contains 14 residues. Germline V gene lookup returns CDR1 SQVTM and CDR2 ANQGSEA. The chain's CDR3 is CSVHLDSSDTEAFF. CDR3 nucleotides: TGCAGCGTTCATTTGGACAGCTCGGACACTGAAGCTTTCTTT. The whole variable domain, filled in from reference TRBV29-1 and TRBJ1-1, reads SAVISQKPSRDICQRGTSLTIQCQVDSQVTMMFWYRQQPGQSLTLIATANQGSEATYESGFVIDKFPISRPNLTFSTLTVSNMSPEDSSIYLCSVHLDSSDTEAFFGQGTRLTVV.

This clonotype is classed as medium-sized. The V gene is TRBV5-6, the J gene TRBJ2-5; D not certain. Germline values: CDR1 SGHDT, CDR2 YYEEEE. Trimming shortened V by 2 bases and J by 1 base, and 12 bases separated the two germline ends. The CDR3 length is 15 residues. The CDR3 reads CASSFSLASQETQYF. The CDR3 DNA sequence: TGTGCCAGCAGCTTCTCCCTGGCTAGCCAAGAGACCCAGTACTTC. The whole variable domain, remainder taken from reference TRBV5-6 and TRBJ2-5, is DAGVTQSPTHLIKTRGQQVTLRCSPKSGHDTVSWYQQALGQGPQFIFQYYEEEERQRGNFPDRFSGHQFPNYSSELNVNALLLGDSALYLCASSFSLASQETQYFGPGTRLLVL.

V gene TRBV11-2 combines with J gene TRBJ2-3; D is undetermined. Germline CDR1 reads SGHAT; CDR2 reads FQNNGV. Trimming removed 5 bases from V and 14 bases from J, with 20 bases in between. The CDR3 spans 13 residues. The chain's CDR3 is CASSPETHLRLYF. The CDR3 bases are TGTGCCAGCAGCCCAGAGACCCATCTACGGCTGTATTTT. The variable domain in full, with the rest retrieved from reference TRBV11-2 and TRBJ2-3, is EAGVAQSPRYKIIEKRQSVAFWCNPISGHATLYWYQQILGQGPKLLIQFQNNGVVDDSQLPKDRFSAERLKGVDSTLKIQPAKLEDSAVYLCASSPETHLRLYFGPGTRLTVL.

The J gene is TRBJ1-1, the V gene TRBV4-2; possible D gene TRBD1, 6 bases. The CDR3 loop spans 14 amino acids. Germline V gives CDR1 LGHNA, CDR2 YNFKEQ. The germline V and J ends were trimmed by 0 bases and 5 bases, with 10 bases remaining between them. CDR3 bases: TGTGCCAGCAGCCAAGAAAACAGGGAAACTGAAGCTTTCTTT. Its protein is CASSQENRETEAFF.

The gene calls are TRBV30 and TRBJ2-7; 8 bases map to TRBD1. The CDR3 covers 14 residues. Germline assignment: CDR1 GTSNPN and CDR2 SVGIG (reference sequence). J lost 3 bases, V lost 1 base, and 5 bases had no gene match. This chain's CDR3 is CAWSGQGRVYEQYF. As DNA, the CDR3 is TGTGCCTGGAGTGGACAGGGGAGAGTCTACGAGCAGTACTTC.

This clonotype is medium-sized (0.01 to 0.1%) in the sample. The rearrangement uses TRBV6-5 and TRBJ1-4; D is unresolved. Germline CDR1 and CDR2: MNHEY and SVGAGI. The CDR3 runs to 16 residues. The ends were cut back, 5 bases at V and 0 bases at J, with 13 bases in the middle. CDR3 sequence (DNA): TGTGCCAGCAGTCTACTAAACGGTGCAACTAATGAAAAACTGTTTTTT. Translation gives CASSLLNGATNEKLFF.

The chain employs TRBV6-5 and TRBJ2-3; 9 positions agree with TRBD1. This CDR3 contains 16 residues. Trimming removed 5 bases from V and 4 bases from J; junction bases left unmatched: 10. Germline loops: CDR1 MNHEY, CDR2 SVGAGI. The CDR3 DNA sequence: TGTGCCAGCAGTGACCTAGGACAGGGGATCTCAGATACGCAGTATTTT. Its protein is CASSDLGQGISDTQYF.

V gene TRBV19 combines with J gene TRBJ2-3; D is undetermined. V gave up 1 base and J gave up 6 bases, with 8 bases separating them. The germline gives CDR1 LNHDA, CDR2 SQIVND (reference sequence). This CDR3 has 13 amino acids. CDR3 sequence (DNA): TGTGCCAGTAGTATAGCTCCCCCTGATACGCAGTATTTT. Amino acid sequence: CASSIAPPDTQYF.